These T cell receptor beta chains were read from a single sample in a study of low-dose radiotherapy and immunotherapy resistance in tumors. Each CDR3 protein is one row after TCRdb ran MiXCR on the reads. The data hold some 82,000 distinct CDR3 sequences, with approximately 19% observed a single time. The source material was PBMCs, sampled before treatment. Every receptor here comes from a male donor with prostate cancer. The CDR3 runs from the conserved cysteine through the conserved F or W. The D gene is left open where the match is weak. Not every row has a clone size; where given, it reads once, few, many or a size class.

V	D	size	J	CDR3	DNA
TRBV6-5	NA	NA	TRBJ1-5	CASSDLISNQPQHF	TGTGCCAGCAGTGATTTAATTAGCAATCAGCCCCAGCATTTT
TRBV6-1	TRBD1	many	TRBJ2-7	CASSRDRGIYEQYF	TGTGCCAGCAGCCGGGACAGGGGGATATACGAGCAGTACTTC
TRBV20-1	TRBD2	many	TRBJ2-5	CSAPGLAAMYQETQYF	TGCAGTGCTCCGGGACTAGCGGCAATGTACCAAGAGACCCAGTACTTC
TRBV20-1	NA	many	TRBJ1-1	CSASRETREAFF	TGCAGTGCTAGCAGGGAAACGAGAGAAGCTTTCTTT
TRBV14	NA	few	TRBJ2-1	CASSQGPYNEQFF	TGTGCCAGCAGCCAAGGACCCTACAATGAGCAGTTCTTC
TRBV20-1	NA	few	TRBJ2-5	CSATDFPETQYF	TGCAGTGCCACGGACTTTCCGGAGACCCAGTACTTC
TRBV9	NA	NA	TRBJ2-1	CASSPWEVGNEQFF	TGTGCCAGCAGCCCGTGGGAGGTTGGCAATGAGCAGTTCTTC
TRBV12-3/TRBV12-4	NA	many	TRBJ2-5	CASSFAGQETQYF	TGTGCCAGCAGTTTTGCGGGACAAGAGACCCAGTACTTC
TRBV18	NA	many	TRBJ2-3	CASSRDTTDTQYF	TGTGCCAGCTCACGGGACACCACAGATACGCAGTATTTT
TRBV5-5	TRBD2	many	TRBJ2-1	CASSRLAGLVFF	TGTGCCAGCAGCCGACTAGCGGGGTTAGTCTTCTTC
TRBV28	NA	many	TRBJ1-1	CASSSRTEAFF	TGTGCCAGCAGCAGCCGGACTGAAGCTTTCTTT
TRBV30	NA	many	TRBJ2-7	CAWARVTDEQYF	TGTGCCTGGGCCAGGGTAACCGACGAGCAGTACTTC
TRBV4-1	TRBD2	NA	TRBJ2-3	CASSQERLAGVVDTQYF	TGCGCCAGCAGCCAAGAAAGGCTAGCGGGAGTGGTAGATACGCAGTATTTT
TRBV20-1	NA	many	TRBJ1-2	CSARSPGHPGGYTF	TGCAGTGCTAGAAGTCCGGGACATCCTGGTGGCTACACCTTC
TRBV19	NA	NA	TRBJ2-7	CASSKWPKDEQYF	TGTGCCAGTAGCAAATGGCCCAAGGACGAGCAGTACTTC
TRBV7-2	NA	many	TRBJ2-2	CASSLVPRTGELFF	TGTGCCAGCAGCTTAGTTCCGCGCACCGGGGAGCTGTTTTTT
TRBV2	NA	few	TRBJ2-5	CASSASGQETQYF	TGTGCCAGCAGTGCGAGCGGCCAAGAGACCCAGTACTTC
TRBV12-3/TRBV12-4	NA	many	TRBJ1-1	CASSFLGGVNTEAFF	TGTGCCAGCAGTTTTTTAGGGGGGGTGAACACTGAAGCTTTCTTT
TRBV5-4	NA	many	TRBJ1-3	CASSLDVGSNTIYF	TGTGCCAGCAGCTTGGACGTGGGATCAAACACCATATATTTT
TRBV7-6	NA	NA	TRBJ2-5	CASSPGDRPLAQYF	TGTGCCAGCAGCCCGGGGGACCGGCCTTTGGCCCAGTACTTC
TRBV5-1	NA	many	TRBJ2-3	CASTYSQGPDTQYF	TGCGCCAGCACCTACTCACAGGGCCCAGATACGCAGTATTTT
TRBV20-1	TRBD2	many	TRBJ2-4	CSARVSGGAKNIQYF	TGCAGTGCTAGAGTTAGCGGGGGGGCCAAAAACATTCAGTACTTC
TRBV12-3/TRBV12-4	TRBD1	many	TRBJ2-1	CASSSPDRGTNEQFF	TGTGCCAGCAGTTCCCCCGACAGGGGCACCAATGAGCAGTTCTTC
TRBV5-3	NA	NA	TRBJ2-3	CASSLRAGTGVWGTQYF	TGTGCCAGCAGTTTGAGGGCCGGGACGGGGGTCTGGGGGACGCAGTATTTT
TRBV10-3	TRBD2	many	TRBJ2-3	CAISSGDYDTQYF	TGTGCCATTTCTAGCGGAGATTACGATACGCAGTATTTT
TRBV23-1	NA	many	TRBJ1-5	CASSQSRGNQPQHF	TGCGCCAGCAGTCAATCTCGGGGGAATCAGCCCCAGCATTTT
TRBV7-2	TRBD2	many	TRBJ2-1	CASSLAGLADNEQFF	TGTGCCAGCAGCTTAGCGGGACTAGCGGACAATGAGCAGTTCTTC
TRBV20-1	NA	many	TRBJ2-7	CSALTGGGDEQYF	TGCAGTGCCTTGACAGGAGGAGGCGACGAGCAGTACTTC
TRBV5-1	NA	NA	TRBJ1-1	CASRVGGMNTEAFF	TGCGCCAGCCGAGTCGGGGGCATGAACACTGAAGCTTTCTTT
TRBV15	NA	many	TRBJ2-5	CATSSSNRAFSETQYF	TGTGCCACCAGTTCGTCTAACAGGGCTTTTTCAGAGACCCAGTACTTC
TRBV6-5	TRBD1	NA	TRBJ2-5	CASSYDRGMWETQYF	TGTGCCAGCAGTTACGACAGGGGCATGTGGGAGACCCAGTACTTC
TRBV18	NA	many	TRBJ1-1	CASSPQTLNTEAFF	TGTGCCAGCTCACCACAGACTTTGAACACTGAAGCTTTCTTT
TRBV7-6	TRBD2	many	TRBJ2-2	CASTTGGDTGELFF	TGTGCCAGCACTACGGGAGGGGACACCGGGGAGCTGTTTTTT
TRBV30	NA	many	TRBJ2-1	CAWSVRGGRGSEQFF	TGTGCCTGGAGTGTACGTGGCGGCCGGGGTAGTGAGCAGTTCTTC
TRBV2	TRBD1	many	TRBJ2-7	CASSVPGGEQYF	TGTGCCAGCAGTGTACCAGGGGGCGAGCAGTACTTC
TRBV6-2/TRBV6-3	NA	many	TRBJ2-3	CASSYPVADTQYF	TGTGCCAGCAGTTACCCCGTAGCGGATACGCAGTATTTT
TRBV6-5	NA	many	TRBJ2-4	CASSLSAWAGAKNIQYF	TGTGCCAGCAGTTTGTCGGCCTGGGCGGGGGCCAAAAACATTCAGTACTTC
TRBV7-9	TRBD1	many	TRBJ2-7	CASSLSAGGSYEQYF	TGTGCCAGCAGCTTAAGCGCAGGGGGTTCCTACGAGCAGTACTTC
TRBV5-1	TRBD1	many	TRBJ2-1	CASSVDRALSYNEQFF	TGCGCCAGCAGCGTAGACAGGGCGCTATCATACAATGAGCAGTTCTTC
TRBV14	NA	many	TRBJ2-5	CASSQQTQETQYF	TGTGCCAGCAGCCAACAAACCCAAGAGACCCAGTACTTC
TRBV6-2/TRBV6-3	NA	few	TRBJ2-6	CASSPRPDVGSSGANVLTF	TGTGCCAGCAGTCCCCGCCCGGACGTCGGAAGCTCTGGGGCCAACGTCCTGACTTTC
TRBV28	TRBD2	NA	TRBJ2-7	CASKIGTSGIYEQYF	TGTGCCAGCAAGATAGGGACTAGCGGGATTTACGAGCAGTACTTC
TRBV3-1	TRBD2	many	TRBJ2-2	CASSRASGRGGELFF	TGTGCCAGCAGCCGGGCTAGCGGGAGAGGCGGGGAGCTGTTTTTT
TRBV20-1	TRBD2	many	TRBJ2-1	CSARDLTSGYNEQFF	TGCAGTGCTAGAGATTTGACTAGCGGATACAATGAGCAGTTCTTC
TRBV20-1	NA	many	TRBJ2-1	CSARRNEQFF	TGCAGTGCTAGGCGAAATGAGCAGTTCTTC
TRBV19	TRBD1	many	TRBJ1-2	CASTGQGTYGYTF	TGTGCCAGTACCGGACAGGGAACCTATGGCTACACCTTC
TRBV4-1	NA	many	TRBJ1-1	CASSPPPPRSLNTEAFF	TGCGCCAGCAGCCCCCCACCCCCCAGGTCATTGAACACTGAAGCTTTCTTT
TRBV2	NA	few	TRBJ2-5	CASSDVSKETQYF	TGTGCCAGCAGTGATGTGAGTAAGGAGACCCAGTACTTC
TRBV6-5	TRBD2	many	TRBJ2-1	CASSESVLGLASDNEQFF	TGTGCCAGCAGCGAAAGTGTGCTGGGACTAGCTTCCGATAATGAGCAGTTCTTC
TRBV7-9	NA	many	TRBJ1-1	CASSLEKTEAFF	TGTGCCAGCAGCTTAGAGAAGACTGAAGCTTTCTTT
TRBV5-1	TRBD1	many	TRBJ2-7	CASSFQPGQGPKQYF	TGCGCCAGCAGCTTCCAACCGGGACAGGGCCCCAAGCAGTACTTC
TRBV5-1	NA	many	TRBJ1-4	CASSMQGSANEKLFF	TGCGCCAGCAGCATGCAGGGTTCGGCTAATGAAAAACTGTTTTTT
TRBV29-1	NA	many	TRBJ2-2	CSVFKGTGELFF	TGCAGCGTTTTTAAGGGGACCGGGGAGCTGTTTTTT
TRBV29-1	NA	many	TRBJ1-1	CSVRGGRGRTEAFF	TGCAGCGTTAGGGGAGGCAGGGGAAGAACTGAAGCTTTCTTT